Shown below are 32 T cell receptor beta chains from a single sample sequenced in a study of OX40 agonist ivuxolimab in advanced cancers. Profiled with immunoSEQ multiplex PCR; TCRdb holds only in-frame clones, not every one. The sample records 55,000 to 85,000 clones, approximately 86% being singletons. The sample here was CD4+ or CD8+ T cells sorted from blood, taken in a trial of the OX40 agonist ivuxolimab. Receptor source: an adult with an advanced solid tumor such as melanoma, head and neck, liver or kidney cancer.

The J gene is TRBJ1-4, the V gene TRBV5-6; no clear D. With 0 bases removed from V and 8 bases from J, the gap between germline ends came to 17 bases. Germline V gene sequence: CDR1 SGHDT, CDR2 YYEEEE. The CDR3 is 16 residues long. CDR3 protein: CASSLAVGGSSEKLFF. CDR3 nucleotides: TGTGCCAGCAGCTTGGCCGTGGGAGGGAGTTCCGAAAAACTGTTTTTT. Complete variable domain (other parts from reference TRBV5-6 and TRBJ1-4): DAGVTQSPTHLIKTRGQQVTLRCSPKSGHDTVSWYQQALGQGPQFIFQYYEEEERQRGNFPDRFSGHQFPNYSSELNVNALLLGDSALYLCASSLAVGGSSEKLFFGSGTQLSVL.

The J gene is TRBJ1-5, the V gene TRBV6-6; no firm D call. V was cut by 6 bases and J by 1 base, with 10 bases left in between. The germline V gene has CDR1 MNHNY and CDR2 SVGAGI (reference sequence). This CDR3 comprises 14 residues. The CDR3 DNA sequence: TGTGCCAGCAGCATCAATCGGAGCAATCAGCCCCAGCATTTT. It yields the protein CASSINRSNQPQHF.

This rearrangement joins TRBV28 to TRBJ1-3; D is uncertain. CDR3 size: 16 residues. Germline assignment: CDR1 MDHEN and CDR2 SYDVKM. V gave up 7 bases and J gave up 0 bases, with 16 bases separating them. CDR3 loop: CASTNPTVLSGNTIYF. The CDR3 DNA reads TGTGCCAGCACTAATCCGACGGTACTCTCTGGAAACACCATATATTTT.

This chain joins TRBV18 and TRBJ2-7; D perhaps matches TRBD1 (6 bases). Per germline, CDR1 KGHSH and CDR2 LQKENI. The ends were cut back, 2 bases at V and 3 bases at J, with 14 bases in the middle. This CDR3 has 15 amino acids. The CDR3 DNA is TGTGCCAGCTCACCAGGTCAGGGGCATTTCTACGAGCAGTACTTC. It specifies CASSPGQGHFYEQYF.

CDR3 in amino acids: CASSRTVNEKLFF. Here the CDR3 DNA reads TGTGCCAGTAGTAGGACAGTTAATGAAAAACTGTTTTTT. The chain is built from TRBV19 and TRBJ1-4; D is perhaps TRBD1 (6 bases). Between the trimmed V and J ends, which lost 4 bases and 4 bases, there was a span of 7 bases. CDR3 length: 13 residues. Germline V gene sequence: CDR1 LNHDA, CDR2 SQIVND (reference sequence).

The chain couples TRBV6-4 to TRBJ2-1; 12 bases are shared with TRBD2. V was clipped by 3 bases and J by 2 bases; unmatched bases: 8. CDR1 is MRHNA and CDR2 is SNTAGT in the germline V gene. The CDR3 covers 18 residues. The CDR3 DNA is TGTGCCAGCAGTGATTTGCTAGCGGGGGGGGGACCCTACAATGAGCAGTTCTTC. It yields the protein CASSDLLAGGGPYNEQFF.

V gene TRBV30 combines with J gene TRBJ2-5; TRBD2 aligns across 15 bases. Germline V gives CDR1 GTSNPN, CDR2 SVGIG (reference sequence). The CDR3 totals 14 residues. The ends lost 2 bases at V and 7 bases at J; junction bases unmatched: 2. CDR3 amino acids: CAWSSGLAGGTQYF. CDR3 DNA: TGTGCCTGGAGTTCGGGACTAGCGGGAGGGACCCAGTACTTC.

The chain links TRBV5-1 to TRBJ2-5, with D hard to call. Germline V gives CDR1 SGHRS, CDR2 YFSETQ. Trimming shortened V by 1 base and J by 2 bases, and 15 bases separated the two germline ends. This CDR3 is built from 16 residues. Here the CDR3 DNA reads TGCGCCAGCAGCTTGTTGGGCAGCGCTTCTCAAGAGACCCAGTACTTC. The encoded protein is CASSLLGSASQETQYF.

The J gene is TRBJ2-1, the V gene TRBV9; the match to TRBD2 covers 10 bases. CDR1 and CDR2 (germline): SGDLS, YYNGEE. This CDR3 region has 16 residues. V lost 3 bases to trimming and J lost 9 bases; unmatched junction nucleotides: 12. The CDR3 DNA is TGTGCCAGCAGCGGCGCTAGCGGGGGCCCCTCTGGTGAGCAGTTCTTC. The encoded protein is CASSGASGGPSGEQFF.

The V and J genes are TRBV28 and TRBJ2-7, with 11 bases fitting TRBD2. This CDR3 contains 16 residues. V shed 4 bases and J 5 bases; nucleotides not matched to a gene: 10. Germline CDR1 MDHEN, CDR2 SYDVKM. DNA for the CDR3: TGTGCCAGCAGTTCGGTCGGGACTAGCGGTTCTCACGAGCAGTACTTC. Its protein product is CASSSVGTSGSHEQYF.

The CDR3 DNA is TGTGCCAGCAGACGGACTAGCGGGGCCTCCACCGGGGAGCTGTTTTTT. Its protein product is CASRRTSGASTGELFF. V is TRBV2 and J is TRBJ2-2; the match to TRBD2 covers 12 bases. CDR3 length: 16 residues. Trimming took 6 bases from V and 4 from J; bases not matched to a gene: 6. Germline V CDR1 and CDR2: SNHLY, FYNNEI.

The J gene is TRBJ2-3, the V gene TRBV7-2; D is perhaps TRBD1 (5 bases). CDR3 length: 15 residues. Trimming pared 1 base from V and 0 bases from J, leaving 8 bases between. Germline V CDR1 and CDR2: SGHTA, FQGNSA. CDR3 in amino acids: CASSLEPGSTDTQYF. The CDR3 DNA is TGTGCCAGCAGCTTAGAACCAGGGAGCACAGATACGCAGTATTTT.

This clone has only one observation. This chain joins TRBV2 and TRBJ1-3, with TRBD1 matching 9 bases. The J segment lost 4 bases and the V segment lost 1 base, leaving 2 bases of the junction unmatched. Germline V gene data show CDR1 as SNHLY and CDR2 as FYNNEI. The CDR3 has 15 residues. The CDR3 loop is CASSEGDRVGNTIYF. The CDR3 region has the DNA TGTGCCAGCAGTGAAGGGGACAGGGTCGGAAACACCATATATTTT.

The chain carries TRBV5-4 and TRBJ1-2; D remains unclear. The germline gives CDR1 SGHNT, CDR2 YYREEE (reference sequence). Trimming pared 4 bases from V and 2 bases from J, leaving 9 bases between. This CDR3 is 13 amino acids long. Here the CDR3 reads CASSLRGNYGYTF. CDR3 DNA: TGTGCCAGCAGCCTTAGAGGGAACTATGGCTACACCTTC.

The chain combines TRBV21-1 with TRBJ1-4; the table's D call, TRBD1, has no DNA check behind it. TRBV21-1 is assigned pseudogene status. CDR3 length: 11 residues. CDR3 nucleotides: TGCCCGACAGGGGTGGGGGAAAAACTGTTTTTT. It is translated as CPTGVGEKLFF.

V usage is TRBV7-9 and J usage is TRBJ2-5, with 13 bases identical to TRBD2. The germline CDR1 and CDR2 sequences are SEHNR and FQNEAQ (reference sequence). The CDR3 is 16 residues long. The junction had 6 bases not matched to a gene; V was cut back by 4 bases and J by 4 bases. CDR3 sequence: CASSSGLAGARETQYF. The CDR3 DNA reads TGTGCCAGCAGCTCTGGACTAGCGGGAGCTAGAGAGACCCAGTACTTC.

The V call is TRBV7-2, the J call TRBJ2-5; TRBD2 aligns across 7 bases. V was pared by 5 bases and J by 2 bases, with 5 bases of the junction left unmatched. Germline CDR1 SGHTA, CDR2 FQGNSA. The CDR3 runs 14 residues. The CDR3 nucleotides read TGTGCCAGCAGCCGGACTAGATTGCAAGAGACCCAGTACTTC. Translation gives CASSRTRLQETQYF.

The rearrangement uses TRBV6-6 and TRBJ1-1; D gene unclear. The CDR3 has 12 residues. Per germline, CDR1 MNHNY and CDR2 SVGAGI (reference sequence). V gave up 11 bases and J gave up 4 bases, with 14 bases separating them. The chain's CDR3 is CALRRGPTEAFF. DNA of the CDR3: TGTGCCCTCCGGCGGGGTCCCACTGAAGCTTTCTTT.

V is TRBV29-1 and J is TRBJ1-2; unclear D gene. The CDR3 extends over 10 amino acids. Looked up from germline, CDR1 is SQVTM and CDR2 is ANQGSEA. With 0 bases removed from V and 7 bases from J, the gap between germline ends came to 3 bases. The CDR3 is CSVEEGGYTF. The DNA of the CDR3 is TGCAGCGTTGAAGAAGGTGGCTACACCTTC.

V gene TRBV5-1 combines with J gene TRBJ2-7, with 7 bases aligning to TRBD1. The CDR3 totals 12 residues. Germline values: CDR1 SGHRS, CDR2 YFSETQ. The trim removed 2 bases at V and 6 bases at J, leaving 2 bases unmatched. CDR3 loop: CASSLQGREQYF. DNA of the CDR3: TGCGCCAGCAGCTTACAGGGGCGCGAGCAGTACTTC.

The CDR3 sequence: CASSDWGGDEQYF. CDR3 DNA sequence: TGTGCCAGCAGTGACTGGGGCGGAGACGAGCAGTACTTC. V is TRBV6-1 and J is TRBJ2-7; D is perhaps TRBD1 (5 bases). Per germline, CDR1 MNHNS and CDR2 SASEGT. The CDR3 length is 13 residues. Trimming cost V 3 bases and J 5 bases, with 11 bases left between them.

The chain links TRBV19 to TRBJ1-4; D is possibly TRBD1 (5 bases). The ends were cut back, 9 bases at V and 0 bases at J, with 11 bases in the middle. Germline CDR1 is LNHDA and CDR2 is SQIVND (reference sequence). The CDR3 spans 14 residues. For the CDR3, the DNA is TGTGCCAGGGGGCGCCATGCAACTAATGAAAAACTGTTTTTT. This sequence encodes CARGRHATNEKLFF.

This chain uses TRBV7-8 with TRBJ2-3; D is possibly TRBD1 (6 bases). There are 14 residues in the CDR3. Germline CDR1 reads SGHVS; CDR2 reads FQNEAQ. Trimming left V 6 bases short and J 3 bases short, with 13 bases between. The CDR3 DNA is TGTGCCAGCAGAATCAGGGGAAGGACAGATACGCAGTATTTT. Its translation is CASRIRGRTDTQYF. The full variable domain, its missing parts supplied by reference TRBV7-8 and TRBJ2-3, is GAGVSQSPRYKVAKRGQDVALRCDPISGHVSLFWYQQALGQGPEFLTYFQNEAQLDKSGLPSDRFFAERPEGSVSTLKIQRTQQEDSAVYLCASRIRGRTDTQYFGPGTRLTVL.

V gene TRBV25-1 combines with J gene TRBJ1-2; 9 nucleotides match TRBD1. Trimming removed 3 bases from V and 2 bases from J; junction bases left unmatched: 4. This CDR3 contains 15 residues. CDR1 and CDR2 from the germline V gene are MGHDK and SYGVNS. Here the CDR3 DNA reads TGTGCCAGCAGTGATCGGGGGACAGGGAACTATGGCTACACCTTC. Translating gives CASSDRGTGNYGYTF.

The chain carries TRBV10-3 and TRBJ2-3; D is perhaps TRBD2 (5 bases). V gave up 6 bases and J gave up 0 bases, with 13 bases separating them. The CDR3 spans 15 residues. Per germline, CDR1 ENHRY and CDR2 SYGVKD. The CDR3 nucleotides read TGTGCCATCAGCCCTTCTAGCAGGAGCACAGATACGCAGTATTTT. Translation: CAISPSSRSTDTQYF.

This clone occurred once. The rearrangement links TRBV19 to TRBJ2-3, with TRBD2 matching over 10 bases. Germline V gene data show CDR1 as LNHDA and CDR2 as SQIVND (reference sequence). Trimming removed 6 bases from V and 1 base from J; junction bases left unmatched: 7. The CDR3 spans 16 residues. The CDR3 spells CASSALSGGRTDTQYF. CDR3 DNA: TGTGCCAGTAGCGCCCTTAGCGGGGGGCGCACAGATACGCAGTATTTT.

This chain uses TRBV5-1 with TRBJ1-2; TRBD1 matches 7 bases. The CDR3 has 14 residues. V trimming: 5 bases; J trimming: 7 bases; junction bases outside the gene matches: 11. CDR1 and CDR2 from the germline V gene are SGHRS and YFSETQ. The CDR3 region has the DNA TGCGCCAGCAGTAGCGACAGGGTCATTCGTGGCTACACCTTC. It translates to CASSSDRVIRGYTF. Drawing the rest from reference TRBV5-1 and TRBJ1-2, the complete variable domain is KAGVTQTPRYLIKTRGQQVTLSCSPISGHRSVSWYQQTPGQGLQFLFEYFSETQRNKGNFPGRFSGRQFSNSRSEMNVSTLELGDSALYLCASSSDRVIRGYTFGSGTRLTVV.

This sequence joins TRBV9 and TRBJ2-2; the D gene could be TRBD1 or TRBD2 (5 bases each). This CDR3 contains 14 residues. The ends were cut back, 4 bases at V and 3 bases at J, with 10 bases in the middle. Germline lookup yields CDR1 SGDLS and CDR2 YYNGEE. For the CDR3, the DNA is TGTGCCAGCAGCCCTCGAGGGGACACCGGGGAGCTGTTTTTT. Protein: CASSPRGDTGELFF.

This clone was seen only a few times. The chain uses TRBV5-1 and TRBJ2-3, with D perhaps matching TRBD1 (6 bases). The length of the CDR3 is 14 residues. Trimming took off 5 bases at V and 0 bases at J, with 10 bases between the two ends. The germline gives CDR1 SGHRS, CDR2 YFSETQ. CDR3 protein: CASRRQDSTDTQYF. CDR3 coding DNA: TGCGCCAGCAGGAGACAGGATAGCACAGATACGCAGTATTTT.

This clone was recorded only once. This chain links TRBV6-1 with TRBJ1-3, with 7 nucleotides matching TRBD1. J gave up 2 bases and V 1 base, and 5 bases lay outside the gene matches. The CDR3 length is 16 residues. Germline CDR1 and CDR2: MNHNS and SASEGT. The CDR3 reads CASSEGSGGPGNTIYF. The CDR3 DNA follows: TGTGCCAGCAGTGAAGGGTCAGGGGGACCTGGAAACACCATATATTTT.

V gene TRBV14 combines with J gene TRBJ1-4; TRBD1 aligns across 7 bases. Losses at the gene ends were 5 bases for V and 7 bases for J; bases not matched to a gene: 13. The CDR3 sequence is 16 residues long. Looked up from germline, CDR1 is SGHDN and CDR2 is FVKESK. The CDR3 DNA reads TGTGCCAGCAGCAGCGACTTTGACAGGGAAATTGAAAAACTGTTTTTT. Encoded protein: CASSSDFDREIEKLFF. Filled out from reference TRBV14 and TRBJ1-4, the complete variable domain reads EAGVTQFPSHSVIEKGQTVTLRCDPISGHDNLYWYRRVMGKEIKFLLHFVKESKQDESGMPNNRFLAERTGGTYSTLKVQPAELEDSGVYFCASSSDFDREIEKLFFGSGTQLSVL.

V and J are TRBV4-1 and TRBJ2-1; 9 nucleotides line up with TRBD2. Germline V CDR1 and CDR2: MGHRA, YSYEKL. The CDR3 has 16 residues. J gave up 7 bases and V 0 bases, and 7 bases lay outside the gene matches. The CDR3 reads CASSQEAGGRGNEQFF. CDR3 DNA sequence: TGCGCCAGCAGCCAAGAGGCGGGGGGGCGAGGGAATGAGCAGTTCTTC.